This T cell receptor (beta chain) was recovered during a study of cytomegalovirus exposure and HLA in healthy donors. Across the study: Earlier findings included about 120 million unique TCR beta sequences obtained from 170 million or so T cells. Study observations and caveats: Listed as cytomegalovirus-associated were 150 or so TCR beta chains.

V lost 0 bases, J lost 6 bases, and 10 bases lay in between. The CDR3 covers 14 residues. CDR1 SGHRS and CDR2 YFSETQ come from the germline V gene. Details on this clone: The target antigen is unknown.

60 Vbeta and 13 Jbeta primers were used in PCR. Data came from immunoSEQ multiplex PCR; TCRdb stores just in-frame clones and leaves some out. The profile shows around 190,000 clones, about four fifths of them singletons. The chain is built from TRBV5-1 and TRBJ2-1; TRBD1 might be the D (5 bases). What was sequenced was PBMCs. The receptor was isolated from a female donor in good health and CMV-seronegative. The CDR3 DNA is TGCGCCAGCAGCTTGGAGGGGCCCGGCAATGAGCAGTTCTTC. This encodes CASSLEGPGNEQFF.